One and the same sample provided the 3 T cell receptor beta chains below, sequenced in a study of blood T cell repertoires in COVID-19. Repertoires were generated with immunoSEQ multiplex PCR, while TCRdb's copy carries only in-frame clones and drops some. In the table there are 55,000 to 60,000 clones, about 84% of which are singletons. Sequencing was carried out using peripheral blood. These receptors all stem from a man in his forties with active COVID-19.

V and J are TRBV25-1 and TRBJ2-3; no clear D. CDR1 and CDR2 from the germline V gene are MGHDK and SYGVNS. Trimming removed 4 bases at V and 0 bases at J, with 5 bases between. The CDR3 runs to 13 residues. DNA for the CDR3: TGTGCCAGCAGTGCCCAAAGCACAGATACGCAGTATTTT. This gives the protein CASSAQSTDTQYF.

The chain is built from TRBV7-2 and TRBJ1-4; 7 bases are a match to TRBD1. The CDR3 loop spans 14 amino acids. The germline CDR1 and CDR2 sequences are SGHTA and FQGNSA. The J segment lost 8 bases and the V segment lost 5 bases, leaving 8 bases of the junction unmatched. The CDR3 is CASSPGTDGEKLFF. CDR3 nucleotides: TGTGCCAGCAGCCCCGGGACAGACGGGGAAAAACTGTTTTTT.

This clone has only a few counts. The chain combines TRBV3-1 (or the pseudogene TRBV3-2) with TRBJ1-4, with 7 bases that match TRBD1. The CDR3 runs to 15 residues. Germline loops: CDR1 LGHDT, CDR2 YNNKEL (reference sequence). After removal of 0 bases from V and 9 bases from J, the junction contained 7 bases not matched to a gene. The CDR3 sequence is CASSQDKGGEKKLFF. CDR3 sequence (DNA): TGTGCCAGCAGCCAAGATAAAGGGGGCGAGAAAAAACTGTTTTTT.